This record looks at one T cell receptor (beta chain) sequence and its context. There is no known antigen for this receptor. No base qualities exist here, and no much larger clone lies one base off it. Patients with autoimmune disease history or receiving systemic immunosuppression were excluded from the trial. Peripheral blood for TCR sequencing was collected from all dose cohorts at baseline, on cycle 4 day 1, and on cycle 7 day 1. The samples were taken from a phase I, first-in-human, multicenter, open-label dose-escalation trial of ivuxolimab. Adults with locally advanced or metastatic head and neck squamous cell, hepatocellular, melanoma or renal cell carcinoma were enrolled in the trial. CD4+ and CD8+ T cells were sorted separately from peripheral blood before TCR sequencing. This sample is part of a study of OX40 agonist ivuxolimab in advanced cancers. At the level of the whole study: Ivuxolimab was a fully human IgG2 agonistic monoclonal antibody targeting the costimulatory receptor OX40 (CD134). Intravenous ivuxolimab was administered to patients every 2 weeks at six dose levels: 0.01, 0.1, 0.3, 1.5, 3 and 10 mg/kg. Among the approximately 50 dose-escalation patients, approximately 20 had hepatocellular carcinoma, roughly 15 melanoma, 9 renal cell carcinoma and 9 head and neck cancer. In the dose-escalation cohort, approximately 82% of patients were male, and the mean age was around 60 years, with a range of about 20 to 79. Prior anti-PD-1, anti-PD-L1 or anti-CTLA-4 therapy was permitted, and checkpoint inhibitors had been received by less than 45% of dose-escalation patients. Partial responses occurred in three dose-escalation patients: two with cutaneous melanoma and one with hepatocellular carcinoma. Peripheral TCRbeta sequencing aimed to test whether ivuxolimab altered TCR sequence diversity and caused clonal T-cell expansion. The paper describes the monotherapy dose-escalation part (N of about 52 patients) of the phase I trial of ivuxolimab.

Study-wide findings and limitations: Which antigens the clonally expanded peripheral T cells were specific for was not determined. After ivuxolimab, expanded clones were on average more numerous among CD8+ T cells than among CD4+ T cells. Clonal expansion of both CD4+ and CD8+ blood T cells was observed from baseline to week 6 at doses 0.1 to 3.0 mg/kg. Low levels of normalized T-cell clonal expansion were also shown by some nonresponding patients. In partial responders in the 0.1-3.0 mg/kg groups, normalized peripheral clonal expansion was found to be among the lowest, especially among CD8+ T cells.

CDR1 LNHDA and CDR2 SQIVND are derived from the germline V gene (reference sequence). The CDR3 contains 15 residues, cysteine and phenylalanine counted. The retained sequence is limited to the CDR3, 45 bases, with the frame set at the first base. V trim: 6 bases; J trim: 0 bases; unmatched bases: 5. For sequencing of the TCRbeta CDR3 region, genomic DNA was extracted from the sorted cells. TCRbeta CDR3 regions were sequenced using the immunoSEQ Assay. The table was pulled from immuneACCESS by TCRdb, which kept in-frame rearrangements only. Such tables lose some clones; where checked, under half of the loss comes from unresolved V genes, and the rest has no known cause. This sample has about 63,000 clones in its table, and 77% of those were observed once. The ten largest clones represent 1.5% to 2% of the sample.

Recombination joined TRBV19 with TRBJ1-3; the junction holds 7 bases that match TRBD1. Sequenced material: CD4+ or CD8+ T cells sorted from blood, taken in a trial of the OX40 agonist ivuxolimab. This TCR derives from an adult with an advanced solid tumor such as melanoma, head and neck, liver or kidney cancer. The DNA sequence is as follows: TGTGCCAGTAGCCTACAGGGGATCTCTGGAAACACCATATATTTT. It codes for CASSLQGISGNTIYF.